These 19 T cell receptor beta chains came from one sample sequenced in a study of blood T cell repertoires in COVID-19. Clones were sequenced by immunoSEQ multiplex PCR, and TCRdb holds only the in-frame ones, with some missing. Of approximately 100,000 clones in the sample, 87% were seen once. The sequencing input was peripheral blood. These receptors came from a man between 70 and 80 years old with acute or convalescent COVID-19.

The rearrangement links TRBV7-2 to TRBJ1-1; D might be TRBD1 (5 bases). CDR3 size: 15 residues. With 3 bases removed from V and 2 bases from J, the gap between germline ends came to 13 bases. Germline CDR1 SGHTA, CDR2 FQGNSA. The CDR3 loop reads CASSFSGGGNTEAFF. CDR3 in DNA: TGTGCCAGCAGCTTCTCCGGGGGAGGAAACACTGAAGCTTTCTTT.

DNA for the CDR3: TGTGCCAGCAGCTTGGGTCCGGGACTAGCGGGCCAAGAGACCCAGTACTTC. Translated: CASSLGPGLAGQETQYF. The chain has TRBV5-4 and TRBJ2-5, with 12 bases matching TRBD2. V lost 0 bases and J lost 1; bases outside the gene matches: 4. The CDR3 covers 17 residues. CDR1 and CDR2 from the germline V gene are SGHNT and YYREEE (reference sequence).

The chain uses TRBV24-1 and TRBJ2-3, with D hard to call. V was pared by 4 bases and J by 1 base, with 11 bases between. This CDR3 is 15 amino acids long. Per germline, CDR1 KGHDR and CDR2 SFDVKD. The CDR3 spells CATSDSGVRTDTQYF. CDR3 DNA: TGTGCCACCAGTGACTCCGGAGTCCGCACAGATACGCAGTATTTT.

V is TRBV10-2 and J is TRBJ1-6; 7 nucleotides match TRBD1. The V and J ends lost 2 bases and 8 bases, in that order; junction bases with no gene match: 3. CDR3 size: 14 residues. Germline V gene data show CDR1 as WSHSY and CDR2 as SAAADI. Here the CDR3 DNA reads TGCGCCAGCAGTGAGACAGGGGTGGATTCACCCCTCCACTTT. It translates to CASSETGVDSPLHF.

In this sample, this clone turned up once. V gene TRBV14 combines with J gene TRBJ2-1; 8 bases line up with TRBD2. V was pared by 3 bases and J by 4 bases, with 8 bases of the junction left unmatched. This CDR3 comprises 16 residues. Per germline, CDR1 SGHDN and CDR2 FVKESK. The CDR3, as DNA: TGTGCCAGCAGCCATGTCTTGCGGGGGGCTTACAATGAGCAGTTCTTC. Encoded protein: CASSHVLRGAYNEQFF.

This clone was seen a single time. The chain couples TRBV6-4 to TRBJ1-4; D is perhaps TRBD1 (6 bases). CDR3 length equals 15 residues. Looked up from germline, CDR1 is MRHNA and CDR2 is SNTAGT. The V end was cut by 3 bases, the J end by 4 bases, with 12 bases between. The CDR3, as DNA: TGTGCCAGCAGTGAGAGCAGGGGATATAATGAAAAACTGTTTTTT. Residues: CASSESRGYNEKLFF.

V is TRBV14 and J is TRBJ1-6; TRBD1 matches 9 bases. J gave up 13 bases and V 4 bases, and 8 bases lay outside the gene matches. The V gene's germline CDR1 is SGHDN and CDR2 FVKESK. The CDR3 runs 14 residues. The CDR3 nucleotides are TGTGCCAGCAGCCCGACAGGGGGTTTTGTTCCCCTCCACTTT. This translates into CASSPTGGFVPLHF.

The rearrangement uses TRBV7-6 and TRBJ1-4, with 7 bases lining up with TRBD1. The V and J ends lost 5 bases and 4 bases, in that order; junction bases with no gene match: 7. CDR3 length equals 15 residues. The germline V gene has CDR1 SGHVS and CDR2 FNYEAQ. The CDR3 DNA is TGTGCCAGCAGCACCGGGACAGACTTTAATGAAAAACTGTTTTTT. Translation: CASSTGTDFNEKLFF.

This rearrangement joins TRBV27 to TRBJ2-1, with D possibly matching TRBD2 (5 bases). CDR3 size: 13 residues. Trimming removed 3 bases from V and 6 bases from J, with 9 bases in between. The germline V gene encodes CDR1 MNHEY and CDR2 SMNVEV (reference sequence). CDR3 in amino acids: CASSFQAGNEQFF. The CDR3 DNA is TGTGCCAGCAGTTTCCAGGCGGGCAATGAGCAGTTCTTC.

The chain carries TRBV5-1 and TRBJ2-3; 9 bases fit TRBD2. V was pared by 2 bases and J by 3 bases, with 7 bases of the junction left unmatched. The germline V gene has CDR1 SGHRS and CDR2 YFSETQ. CDR3 length equals 16 residues. CDR3 in DNA: TGCGCCAGCAGCTTTGGCGGGGGGGCCAGGACAGATACGCAGTATTTT. Encoded protein: CASSFGGGARTDTQYF.

V usage is TRBV7-2 and J usage is TRBJ2-2; TRBD1 matches 9 bases. Germline assignment: CDR1 SGHTA and CDR2 FQGNSA. J gave up 5 bases and V 6 bases, and 10 bases lay outside the gene matches. This CDR3 is 16 amino acids long. The CDR3 nucleotides read TGTGCCAGCAGTTCTAGATCACAGGGGGCAACCGGGGAGCTGTTTTTT. Amino acid sequence: CASSSRSQGATGELFF.

The chain uses TRBV15 and TRBJ1-4, with a weak D call TRBD1 (5 bases). V lost 1 base to trimming and J lost 8 bases, with 11 bases between them. Germline V CDR1 and CDR2: LNHNV, YYDKDF (reference sequence). The CDR3 spans 14 residues. The CDR3 here is CATSRVGAGEKLFF. The CDR3 DNA reads TGTGCCACCAGCAGAGTAGGGGCTGGAGAAAAACTGTTTTTT.

The chain couples TRBV24-1 to TRBJ1-4; 9 nucleotides match TRBD1. There are 16 residues in the CDR3. From germline, CDR1 is KGHDR and CDR2 SFDVKD. The trim removed 1 base at V and 6 bases at J, leaving 5 bases unmatched. This CDR3 is CATSDFRGQGDEKLFF. CDR3 sequence (DNA): TGTGCCACCAGTGATTTCCGGGGACAGGGAGATGAAAAACTGTTTTTT.

The chain employs TRBV6-1 and TRBJ1-1, with D possibly being TRBD1 (5 bases). V was shortened by 4 bases and J by 4 bases, with 19 bases between the two germline ends. Germline lookup yields CDR1 MNHNS and CDR2 SASEGT. There are 16 residues in the CDR3. In DNA, the CDR3 is TGTGCCAGCAGTGCCTACGGGTCAGGGCTCCGCACTGAAGCTTTCTTT. As protein: CASSAYGSGLRTEAFF.

The CDR3 spells CASSLGQSSYEQYF. The CDR3 nucleotides are TGTGCCAGCAGCTTGGGACAGAGCTCCTACGAGCAGTACTTC. The chain recombines TRBV5-8 with TRBJ2-7; a weak D match, TRBD1 (5 bases). Trimming left V 0 bases short and J 0 bases short, with 7 bases between. Per germline, CDR1 SGHTS and CDR2 YDEGEE. This CDR3 contains 14 residues.

V is TRBV3-1 (or the pseudogene TRBV3-2) and J is TRBJ2-5, with 8 bases identical to TRBD2. V lost 4 bases, J lost 5 bases, and 21 bases stayed unmatched. Germline values: CDR1 LGHDT, CDR2 YNNKEL (reference sequence). The CDR3 loop spans 19 amino acids. The CDR3 region has the DNA TGTGCCAGCAGCCCTGGCACTGTGCTGGCGGGGGGCCCTGAGGAGACCCAGTACTTC. This translates into CASSPGTVLAGGPEETQYF.

The genes are TRBV19 and TRBJ1-1; possible D gene TRBD1, 5 bases. V lost 3 bases to trimming and J lost 5 bases, with 13 bases between them. CDR3 size: 14 residues. CDR1 is LNHDA, CDR2 SQIVND, per germline (reference sequence). The CDR3 DNA sequence: TGTGCCAGTAGTATCACGGGGGTCGGGACTGAAGCTTTCTTT. As protein: CASSITGVGTEAFF.

V and J are TRBV3-1 (or the pseudogene TRBV3-2) and TRBJ2-7, with 8 bases matching TRBD1. The ends lost 4 bases at V and 0 bases at J; junction bases unmatched: 5. The CDR3 has 15 residues. Germline V lookup: CDR1 LGHDT, CDR2 YNNKEL (reference sequence). For the CDR3, the DNA is TGTGCCAGCAGCCTGGGACAGGAGGCCTCCTACGAGCAGTACTTC. Encoded protein: CASSLGQEASYEQYF.

This rearrangement joins TRBV21-1 to TRBJ1-3; the table's D call, TRBD1, was not checked against the DNA. TRBV21-1 is designated a pseudogene. This CDR3 contains 15 residues. CDR3 sequence: CASSKVRGAGNTIYF. CDR3 nucleotides: TGTGCCAGCAGCAAAGTCAGGGGAGCTGGAAACACCATATATTTT.